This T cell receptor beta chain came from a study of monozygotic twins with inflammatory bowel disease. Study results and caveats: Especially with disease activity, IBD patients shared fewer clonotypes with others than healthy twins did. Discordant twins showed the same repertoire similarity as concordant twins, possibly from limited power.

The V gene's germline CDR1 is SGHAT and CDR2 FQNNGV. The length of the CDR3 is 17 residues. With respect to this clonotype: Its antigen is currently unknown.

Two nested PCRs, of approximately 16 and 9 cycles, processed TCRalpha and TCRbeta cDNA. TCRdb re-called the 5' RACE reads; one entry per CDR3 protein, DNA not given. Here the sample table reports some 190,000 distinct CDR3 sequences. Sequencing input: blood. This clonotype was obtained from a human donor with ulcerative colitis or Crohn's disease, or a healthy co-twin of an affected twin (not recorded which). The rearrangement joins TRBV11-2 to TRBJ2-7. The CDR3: CASSLEWVPGSSYEQYF.